This T cell receptor beta chain appears in the sequencing data of a study of blood T cell repertoires in COVID-19. Study at large: Collection of acute and convalescent COVID-19 samples took place in the United States, Italy and Spain. Sample material is recorded as cDNA or gDNA derived from T cells, B-cell-depleted T cells, or PBMCs.

Germline values: CDR1 SGHKS, CDR2 YYEKEE (reference sequence). The CDR3 is made up of 14 amino acids. V shed 1 base and J shed 4 bases, with 9 bases lying between them. The authors' processing: Cell counts per sample came from amplifying reference gene primers. Clones were read by immunoSEQ multiplex PCR, and TCRdb kept only the in-frame ones, dropping some. V and J calls and clone size are as listed in that table; D and trimming were resolved from the DNA. This table holds about 150,000 clones, 65% to 85% found once. Sequenced material: peripheral blood. J is TRBJ1-5 and V is TRBV5-5, with TRBD1 as a possible D gene (5 bases). This receptor was obtained from a woman in her seventies who had recovered from COVID-19. The CDR3 nucleotides are TGTGCCAGCAGCTTGACAGGAGCAAATCAGCCCCAGCATTTT. Its protein is CASSLTGANQPQHF.